This T cell receptor (beta chain) was sequenced during a study of blood T cell repertoires in COVID-19. Across the whole study: COVID-19 samples, acute and convalescent, were from the United States, Italy and Spain. Sample material is recorded as cDNA or gDNA derived from T cells, B-cell-depleted T cells, or PBMCs.

Here immunoSEQ multiplex PCR was the method, and the copy in TCRdb shows in-frame clones only, minus some. The sample includes some 300,000 clones, 65% to 90% of them seen just once. The CDR3 covers 11 residues. CDR1 is SGHNT, CDR2 YYREEE, per germline (reference sequence). The V and J ends lost 4 bases and 5 bases respectively, with 6 bases between them. The clonotype comes from a woman in her seventies with COVID-19, enrolled during active disease. V usage is TRBV5-4 and J usage is TRBJ2-5; no clear D. Source material: peripheral blood. CDR3 residues: CASSEVETQYF. CDR3 DNA: TGTGCCAGCAGCGAGGTGGAGACCCAGTACTTC.